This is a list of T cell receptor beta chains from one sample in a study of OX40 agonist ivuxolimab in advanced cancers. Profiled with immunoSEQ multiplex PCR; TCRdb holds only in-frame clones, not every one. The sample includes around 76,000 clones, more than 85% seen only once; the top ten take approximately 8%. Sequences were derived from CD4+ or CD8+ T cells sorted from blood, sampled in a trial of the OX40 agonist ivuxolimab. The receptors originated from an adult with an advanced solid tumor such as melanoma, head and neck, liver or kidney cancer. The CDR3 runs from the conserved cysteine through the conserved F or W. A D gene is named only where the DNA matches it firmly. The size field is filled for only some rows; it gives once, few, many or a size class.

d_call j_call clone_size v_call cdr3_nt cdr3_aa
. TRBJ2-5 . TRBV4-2 TGTGCCAGCAGCCAAGGTGGTGTGGAGACCCAGTACTTC CASSQGGVETQYF
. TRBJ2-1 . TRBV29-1 TGCAGCGTCCCCGCAAAATACAATGAGCAGTTCTTC CSVPAKYNEQFF
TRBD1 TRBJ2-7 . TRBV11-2 TGTGCCAGCAGCTTAGATGTGGGACAGAGTTTCGACTTC CASSLDVGQSFDF
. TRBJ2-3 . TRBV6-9 TGTGCCAGCAGTCGCTCGGGGTTGGCAGATACGCAGTATTTT CASSRSGLADTQYF
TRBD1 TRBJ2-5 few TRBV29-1 TGCAGCGTTGATCCGACAGGGCAAGAGACCCAGTACTTC CSVDPTGQETQYF
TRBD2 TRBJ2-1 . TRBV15 TGTGCCACCGGCAGAGATCTAGCGGGAGTATCCTACAATGAGCAGTTCTTC CATGRDLAGVSYNEQFF
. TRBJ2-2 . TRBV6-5 TGTGCCAGCAGTTACTCGAGGAACACCGGGGAGCTGTTTTTT CASSYSRNTGELFF
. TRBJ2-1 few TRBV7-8 TGTGCCAGCAGCTTAGGCCCAGCCCGCGATGAGCAGTTCTTC CASSLGPARDEQFF
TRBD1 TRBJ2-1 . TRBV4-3 TGCGCCAGCAGTTATCTTCCCGGACAGGAGTACAATGAGCAGTTCTTC CASSYLPGQEYNEQFF
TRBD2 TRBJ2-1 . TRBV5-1 TGCGCCAGCAGCTTGGGGTGGACTAGCGGGAGGTCCTCCTACAATGAGCAGTTCTTC CASSLGWTSGRSSYNEQFF
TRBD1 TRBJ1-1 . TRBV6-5 TGTGCCAGCAGCGGACAGGGGCTAGAAGCTTTCTTT CASSGQGLEAFF
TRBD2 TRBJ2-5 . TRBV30 TGTGCCTGGAGGGCTAGCGGAGGGCAAGAGACCCAGTACTTC CAWRASGGQETQYF
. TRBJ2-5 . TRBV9 TGTGCCAGCAGCGTTGGACGAGGGGGTCGGGGTACGGAGACCCAGTACTTC CASSVGRGGRGTETQYF
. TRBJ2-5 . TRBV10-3 TGTGCCATCAGGGGGGAGGAAGAGACCCAGTACTTC CAIRGEEETQYF
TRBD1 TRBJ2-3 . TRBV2 TGTGCCAGTTCGGACAGGAGCACAGATACGCAGTATTTT CASSDRSTDTQYF
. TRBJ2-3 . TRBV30 TGTGCCTGGGCTAGCCGCACAGATACGCAGTATTTT CAWASRTDTQYF
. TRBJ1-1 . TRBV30 TGTGCCTGGAGTTTCGGGACCCTTCATGGGCGAGCTTTCTTT CAWSFGTLHGRAFF
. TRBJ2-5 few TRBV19 TGTGCCAGTAGTATCGCCCTGGCTACGTACCAAGAGACCCAGTACTTC CASSIALATYQETQYF
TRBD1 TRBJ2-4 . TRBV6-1 TGTGCCAGCAGTGAACCGGGACAGGGGGCTGCCGTCGCCAAAAACATTCAGTACTTC CASSEPGQGAAVAKNIQYF
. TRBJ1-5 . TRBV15 TGTGCCACCAGCAGAGGGGACACATCCTATCAGCCCCAGCATTTT CATSRGDTSYQPQHF
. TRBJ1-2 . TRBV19 TGTGCCAGTAGTGTAGAATGGAGCTACACCTTC CASSVEWSYTF
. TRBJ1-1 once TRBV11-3 TGTGCCAGCAGCTTATATTCGAACACTGAAGCTTTCTTT CASSLYSNTEAFF
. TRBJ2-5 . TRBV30 TGTGCCTGGAGCCCTGGGGGGATCGGGGAGACCCAGTACTTC CAWSPGGIGETQYF
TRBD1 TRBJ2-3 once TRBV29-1 TGCAGCGTTGAGGGACAGGGGGCAGATACGCAGTATTTT CSVEGQGADTQYF
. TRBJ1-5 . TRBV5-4 TGTGCCAGCAGCTTGGGGCAGGATAGCAATCAGCCCCAGCATTTT CASSLGQDSNQPQHF
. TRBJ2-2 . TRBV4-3 TGCGCCAGCAGCCAAGCACTGGGGGTCGGGGAGCTGTTTTTT CASSQALGVGELFF
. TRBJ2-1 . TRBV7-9 TGTGCCAGCAGTTTCCCCAATGAGCAGTTCTTC CASSFPNEQFF
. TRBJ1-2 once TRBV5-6 TGTGCCAGCAGCCCCGACCCCTATGGCTACACCTTC CASSPDPYGYTF
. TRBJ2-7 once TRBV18 TGTGCCAGCTCACTCCTTTACCGGAGCTCCTACGAGCAGTACTTC CASSLLYRSSYEQYF
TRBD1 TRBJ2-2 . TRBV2 TGTGCCACGGACAGGGGTCGAACCGGGGAGCTGTTTTTT CATDRGRTGELFF
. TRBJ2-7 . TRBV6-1 TGTGCCAGCACCGCCGCAGGTGCCTACGAGCAGTACTTC CASTAAGAYEQYF
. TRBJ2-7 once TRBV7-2 TGTGCCAGCAGCTTAACCCGCCAGGGTCCGGGCGAGCAGTACTTC CASSLTRQGPGEQYF